This TCR beta chain appears in the sequencing data of a study of T cell clusters in autoimmune cytopenias. Study-level results: Clustering suggested that physiological T cell clusters were missing in primary autoimmune cytopenia patients.

Each sample's input was 250 ng genomic DNA, 30,000 to 45,000 genome equivalents. In germline, CDR1 is LNHNV, CDR2 YYDKDF (reference sequence). The CDR3 sequence is 15 residues long. Comments on this clonotype: Its antigen is not identified.

One tube held mixed TRB-A and TRB-B primer pools for touch-down PCR. TCRdb re-called the multiplex PCR reads and shows each CDR3 protein once, DNA omitted. The repertoire table contains approximately 15,000 distinct CDR3 sequences. This same sample was also taken into another study, of T cell repertoires in aging, cancer and after chemotherapy.

The sequencing sample was made of peripheral blood. The source of this sequence is a human donor in good health. This sequence joins TRBV15 and TRBJ2-7; TCRdb selects TRBD2, and the lack of DNA leaves this call unchecked. The CDR3 is CATSRASGRSYEQYF.